This T cell receptor (beta chain) was documented in a study of T-cell memory formation after mild COVID-19 (dated by TCRdb to the early 2020s). Broadly, across the study: Most TCR sequence clusters were specific to one of the two donors. Longitudinal TCRalpha and TCRbeta repertoire sequencing tracked T-cell clones expanding and contracting after mild COVID-19 in a couple of donors. Two young, previously healthy adult volunteers made up the cohort, one male and one female. Results and caveats for the whole study, not just this receptor: SARS-CoV-2 specificity of the second-wave clones peaking on day 37 was not confirmed. Only a couple of mild cases were covered by the study, and larger cohorts that include severe cases with pre-infection samples were considered necessary. Some responding clones were detected in pre-infection memory, which suggested that pre-existing cross-reactive memory T cells had joined the SARS-CoV-2 response. Contracting CD4+ clones turned up mainly in the CM and EM memory subsets, whereas EMRA was where CD8+ clones were enriched. Clones contracting from day 15 to 85 had balanced CD4/CD8 phenotypes, while a second wave expanding from day 15 to 37 was biased towards CD4+.

This sample was sequenced with an Illumina NovaSeq 6000. TCRalpha and TCRbeta cDNA libraries were constructed by 5'RACE with constant-segment primers, with sample barcodes and unique molecular identifiers being introduced. Trizol reagent was used to extract RNA from every sample. Library amplification was performed in two PCR steps, and a second sample barcode and Illumina TruSeq adapters were introduced in the second step. The libraries were sequenced on an Illumina NovaSeq using 2 x 150 bp paired-end reads. Per the original workflow: With migec v1.2.7, reads were demultiplexed and then collapsed into UMI-guided consensus sequences. Using mixcr v2.1.11, the UMI consensuses were aligned to TRA and TRB V and J templates and assembled into clonotypes. Expanded or contracted clonotypes were those called significant by both edgeR and NoisET, with noise models trained on biological replicates. edgeR calls used a false discovery rate-adjusted p below 0.01 and a log2 fold-change threshold of 1. As an exploratory analysis of dynamics, PCA with hierarchical clustering was applied to max-normalized trajectories of the 1000 most abundant clonotypes. The CD4 or CD8 phenotype of responding clones was assigned using the separately sequenced CD4+ and CD8+ repertoires. TCRdb passed the public sequencing reads through fastp at Q25 and MiXCR, retaining productive beta sequences. CDR3 protein sequences are deduplicated, and each keeps its most common genes and DNA. Clone size and V and J calls follow TCRdb, not the original study. Recorded for this sample are 350,000 to 500,000 distinct CDR3 sequences; more than 20% of them occurred a single time. Jointly, the top ten make up roughly 13% of the sample.

The germline V gene sets CDR1 to SGHTA and CDR2 to FQGNSA. The CDR3 measures 14 amino acids from cysteine to phenylalanine. The read is trimmed to its CDR3 DNA, 42 bases read in frame from base 1. V is cut by 5 bases and J by 2 bases, and the space between the germline ends is 13 bases. Ficoll-Paque density gradient centrifugation was used to isolate PBMCs. About this clonotype: Its antigen target is currently unknown. Base qualities are not recorded, but no much larger clone differs from it by a single base.

The receptor's source is an adult woman who had mild COVID-19 (a few samples of this study predate the infection). The sample titles of this study are shuffled in the database, so cell type and time point are left out; the donor was told from shared clones. Sequenced: PBMCs or a T cell subset sorted from them (not recorded which). Recombination connected TRBV7-2 to TRBJ2-7; the D gene is perhaps TRBD2, on 5 matching bases. The DNA sequence is TGTGCCAGCAGCCAGCGGCCGGCTACCTACGAGCAGTACTTC. Translated, this is CASSQRPATYEQYF.